A selection of T cell receptor beta chains follows, all from one sample in a study of cytomegalovirus exposure and HLA in healthy donors. Sequencing was performed with immunoSEQ multiplex PCR; in TCRdb, only in-frame clones are kept and a portion is missing. The sample includes about 94,000 clones, about 62% seen only once; the top ten take 3.5% to 4.5%. The sample comprised PBMCs. The receptors were sampled from a man aged 25 to 40 in good health and CMV-seronegative. The CDR3 runs from the conserved cysteine through the conserved F or W. Fields, in order: V gene, clone size, D gene, J gene, CDR3 protein, CDR3 DNA. The D gene is left open where the match is weak. Only some rows state a clone size, as once, few, many or a class for expanded clones.

V gene: TRBV10-1; clone size: -; D gene: -; J gene: TRBJ2-3; CDR3 protein: CASSDRASADTQYF; CDR3 DNA: TGCGCCAGCAGTGATCGAGCTAGTGCAGATACGCAGTATTTT
V gene: TRBV14; clone size: -; D gene: TRBD1; J gene: TRBJ2-3; CDR3 protein: CASSQDLGQGKDTQYF; CDR3 DNA: TGTGCCAGCAGCCAAGATCTAGGACAGGGGAAAGATACGCAGTATTTT
V gene: TRBV2; clone size: -; D gene: -; J gene: TRBJ1-1; CDR3 protein: CASSEGPGDTEAFF; CDR3 DNA: TGTGCCAGCAGTGAAGGTCCAGGGGACACTGAAGCTTTCTTT
V gene: TRBV7-3; clone size: -; D gene: -; J gene: TRBJ2-1; CDR3 protein: CASSLGSGPYNEQFF; CDR3 DNA: TGCGCCAGCAGCTTAGGTTCAGGGCCGTACAATGAGCAGTTCTTC
V gene: TRBV6-6; clone size: -; D gene: -; J gene: TRBJ2-5; CDR3 protein: CASSDAAGIQETQYF; CDR3 DNA: TGTGCCAGCAGTGATGCGGCGGGGATACAAGAGACCCAGTACTTC
V gene: TRBV18; clone size: -; D gene: -; J gene: TRBJ1-4; CDR3 protein: CASSPVGGSNEKLFF; CDR3 DNA: TGTGCCAGCTCACCGGTTGGGGGCTCTAATGAAAAACTGTTTTTT
V gene: TRBV7-3; clone size: -; D gene: -; J gene: TRBJ2-7; CDR3 protein: CASSGTGYEQYF; CDR3 DNA: TGTGCCAGCAGTGGTACAGGGTACGAGCAGTACTTC
V gene: TRBV7-6; clone size: -; D gene: TRBD1; J gene: TRBJ1-1; CDR3 protein: CASSPNRGITEAFF; CDR3 DNA: TGTGCCAGCAGCCCGAACAGGGGGATCACTGAAGCTTTCTTT
V gene: TRBV7-9; clone size: -; D gene: TRBD2; J gene: TRBJ2-7; CDR3 protein: CSSSAFGSGSSYEQYF; CDR3 DNA: TGTTCCAGCAGCGCCTTCGGTAGCGGGAGTTCCTACGAGCAGTACTTC
V gene: TRBV18; clone size: -; D gene: -; J gene: TRBJ2-5; CDR3 protein: CASSPIWQGETQYF; CDR3 DNA: TGTGCCAGCTCACCAATTTGGCAGGGGGAGACCCAGTACTTC
V gene: TRBV5-8; clone size: -; D gene: -; J gene: TRBJ1-1; CDR3 protein: CASSFQGNTEAFF; CDR3 DNA: TGTGCCAGCAGCTTTCAGGGGAACACTGAAGCCTTCTTT
V gene: TRBV6-1; clone size: -; D gene: -; J gene: TRBJ2-3; CDR3 protein: CASSGQSVGTDTQYF; CDR3 DNA: TGTGCCAGCAGTGGACAGTCCGTGGGCACAGATACGCAGTATTTT
V gene: TRBV7-8; clone size: -; D gene: -; J gene: TRBJ1-2; CDR3 protein: CASSRDTDNYGYTF; CDR3 DNA: TGTGCCAGCAGCAGGGACACCGATAACTATGGCTACACCTTC
V gene: TRBV27; clone size: -; D gene: TRBD2; J gene: TRBJ2-1; CDR3 protein: CASSLRRLAGLNSYNEQFF; CDR3 DNA: TGTGCCAGCAGTTTAAGAAGGCTAGCGGGCCTTAACTCCTACAATGAGCAGTTCTTC
V gene: TRBV7-8; clone size: few; D gene: -; J gene: TRBJ2-7; CDR3 protein: CASSLAKLTYEQYF; CDR3 DNA: TGTGCCAGCAGCTTAGCGAAACTAACCTACGAGCAGTACTTC
V gene: TRBV6-5; clone size: -; D gene: -; J gene: TRBJ1-6; CDR3 protein: CASRRRRNSPLHF; CDR3 DNA: TGTGCCAGCAGACGACGGAGGAATTCACCCCTCCACTTT
V gene: TRBV2; clone size: -; D gene: -; J gene: TRBJ2-3; CDR3 protein: CASSRDWLTDTQYF; CDR3 DNA: TGTGCCAGCAGTCGGGACTGGCTCACAGATACGCAGTATTTT
V gene: TRBV4-2; clone size: -; D gene: TRBD2; J gene: TRBJ2-5; CDR3 protein: CASSLSGRAETQYF; CDR3 DNA: TGTGCCAGCAGCCTTAGCGGGAGGGCAGAGACCCAGTACTTC
V gene: TRBV7-9; clone size: -; D gene: -; J gene: TRBJ1-1; CDR3 protein: CASSLLSGDTEAFF; CDR3 DNA: TGTGCCAGCAGCTTATTATCAGGGGACACTGAAGCTTTCTTT
V gene: TRBV27; clone size: -; D gene: -; J gene: TRBJ2-7; CDR3 protein: CASSLGLYSYEQYF; CDR3 DNA: TGTGCCAGCAGTCTGGGACTTTACTCCTACGAGCAGTACTTC
V gene: TRBV19; clone size: -; D gene: TRBD2; J gene: TRBJ2-7; CDR3 protein: CASSIGRTSLGREQYF; CDR3 DNA: TGTGCCAGTAGTATAGGTAGGACTAGCCTTGGGAGAGAGCAGTACTTC
V gene: TRBV6-4; clone size: -; D gene: -; J gene: TRBJ2-3; CDR3 protein: CASSEEETDTQYF; CDR3 DNA: TGTGCCAGCAGTGAAGAGGAGACAGATACGCAGTATTTT
V gene: TRBV6-1; clone size: -; D gene: TRBD2; J gene: TRBJ2-5; CDR3 protein: CASRTGLATQETQYF; CDR3 DNA: TGTGCCAGCAGAACGGGACTAGCGACACAAGAGACCCAGTACTTC
V gene: TRBV7-3; clone size: -; D gene: TRBD2; J gene: TRBJ2-2; CDR3 protein: CASLPGLEDTGELFF; CDR3 DNA: TGTGCCAGTTTACCGGGACTAGAGGACACCGGGGAGCTGTTTTTT
V gene: TRBV7-8; clone size: -; D gene: -; J gene: TRBJ1-6; CDR3 protein: CASSSQGNNSPLHF; CDR3 DNA: TGTGCCAGCAGCTCCCAGGGAAATAATTCACCCCTCCACTTT
V gene: TRBV18; clone size: -; D gene: TRBD1; J gene: TRBJ1-1; CDR3 protein: CASSPAGGLRTEAFF; CDR3 DNA: TGTGCCAGCTCACCCGCAGGGGGCTTACGTACTGAAGCTTTCTTT
V gene: TRBV7-3; clone size: -; D gene: -; J gene: TRBJ2-7; CDR3 protein: CASSFTAGQTYEQYF; CDR3 DNA: TGTGCCAGCAGCTTCACCGCAGGGCAAACCTACGAGCAGTACTTC
V gene: TRBV5-1; clone size: few; D gene: TRBD1; J gene: TRBJ1-4; CDR3 protein: CASTQGPGQGNEKLFF; CDR3 DNA: TGCGCCAGCACCCAGGGCCCCGGACAGGGTAATGAAAAACTGTTTTTT
V gene: TRBV6-6; clone size: -; D gene: -; J gene: TRBJ1-5; CDR3 protein: CASSKTAYSNQPQHF; CDR3 DNA: TGTGCCAGCAGTAAGACAGCCTATAGCAATCAGCCCCAGCATTTT
V gene: TRBV29-1; clone size: -; D gene: TRBD1; J gene: TRBJ2-7; CDR3 protein: CSVGSTGTHVQYF; CDR3 DNA: TGCAGCGTCGGGTCGACAGGGACCCATGTGCAGTACTTC
V gene: TRBV7-2; clone size: few; D gene: -; J gene: TRBJ1-6; CDR3 protein: CASSSEGSPYNSPLHF; CDR3 DNA: TGTGCCAGCAGCTCGGAGGGGAGCCCCTATAATTCACCCCTCCACTTT
V gene: TRBV7-3; clone size: -; D gene: TRBD2; J gene: TRBJ2-7; CDR3 protein: CASSLGSGGAYEQYF; CDR3 DNA: TGTGCCAGCAGCTTAGGTAGCGGGGGTGCCTACGAGCAGTACTTC
V gene: TRBV7-3; clone size: -; D gene: TRBD2; J gene: TRBJ2-3; CDR3 protein: CASSLTGSGSSTDTQYF; CDR3 DNA: TGTGCCAGCAGCTTAACGGGTAGCGGGAGCAGCACAGATACGCAGTATTTT
V gene: TRBV6-1; clone size: few; D gene: TRBD1; J gene: TRBJ2-6; CDR3 protein: CASSEQGAGANVLTF; CDR3 DNA: TGTGCCAGCAGTGAACAGGGGGCTGGGGCCAACGTCCTGACTTTC
V gene: TRBV6-4; clone size: -; D gene: -; J gene: TRBJ1-5; CDR3 protein: CASSDSGGNQPQHF; CDR3 DNA: TGTGCCAGCAGTGACTCAGGAGGTAATCAGCCCCAGCATTTT
V gene: TRBV27; clone size: -; D gene: TRBD2; J gene: TRBJ2-3; CDR3 protein: CASSFGLASTDTQYF; CDR3 DNA: TGTGCCAGCAGTTTTGGACTAGCGAGCACAGATACGCAGTATTTT
V gene: TRBV19; clone size: -; D gene: -; J gene: TRBJ1-1; CDR3 protein: CASSIRRSGGNTEAFF; CDR3 DNA: TGTGCCAGTAGTATAAGGAGGTCGGGGGGGAACACTGAAGCTTTCTTT
V gene: TRBV5-5; clone size: once; D gene: -; J gene: TRBJ2-2; CDR3 protein: CASSSVTNTGELFF; CDR3 DNA: TGTGCCAGCAGCTCGGTCACGAACACCGGGGAGCTGTTTTTT
V gene: TRBV18; clone size: -; D gene: TRBD1; J gene: TRBJ1-1; CDR3 protein: CASSPPGGGKNTEAFF; CDR3 DNA: TGTGCCAGCTCACCACCAGGGGGCGGAAAGAACACTGAAGCTTTCTTT
V gene: TRBV5-4; clone size: -; D gene: -; J gene: TRBJ1-5; CDR3 protein: CASSLAGGGRNQPQHF; CDR3 DNA: TGTGCCAGCAGCTTGGCCGGGGGGGGACGGAATCAGCCCCAGCATTTT
V gene: TRBV7-3; clone size: -; D gene: TRBD1; J gene: TRBJ2-3; CDR3 protein: CASSLKTGDSSTDTQYF; CDR3 DNA: TGTGCCAGCAGCTTAAAGACAGGGGACTCTAGCACAGATACGCAGTATTTT
V gene: TRBV4-1; clone size: -; D gene: -; J gene: TRBJ2-2; CDR3 protein: CASSHQGATGELFF; CDR3 DNA: TGCGCCAGCAGCCATCAGGGTGCCACCGGGGAGCTGTTTTTT
V gene: TRBV18; clone size: -; D gene: TRBD1; J gene: TRBJ2-1; CDR3 protein: CASSLRTGRSYNEQFF; CDR3 DNA: TGTGCCAGCTCATTAAGGACAGGGCGGTCCTACAATGAGCAGTTCTTC